The 32 T cell receptor beta chains presented below share a single source sample, sequenced in a study of T cell repertoires in ileal Crohn's disease. Profiled with immunoSEQ multiplex PCR; TCRdb holds only in-frame clones, not every one. The profile covers roughly 7,000 clones, with 80% to 95% appearing a single time and roughly 1.6% taken by the ten largest. The sequenced material came from ileal tissue. The receptors were sampled from an adult with Crohn's disease.

The chain uses TRBV19 and TRBJ2-7; 8 nucleotides match TRBD2. The CDR3 is 14 residues long. The J segment lost 5 bases and the V segment lost 8 bases, leaving 11 bases of the junction unmatched. Germline V gene data show CDR1 as LNHDA and CDR2 as SQIVND (reference sequence). The CDR3 DNA reads TGTGCCAGTTCTACGGGAGGGCCGGCCGACGAGCAGTACTTC. Its translation is CASSTGGPADEQYF.

The genes are TRBV5-1 and TRBJ2-3; D not certain. The germline V gene encodes CDR1 SGHRS and CDR2 YFSETQ. With 1 base removed from V and 6 bases from J, the gap between germline ends came to 9 bases. The CDR3 is 13 amino acids. The CDR3 spells CASSLNQQDTQYF. The CDR3 DNA is TGCGCCAGCAGCTTGAATCAACAGGATACGCAGTATTTT.

The V gene is TRBV5-6, the J gene TRBJ1-5, with 8 bases aligning to TRBD1. Germline lookup yields CDR1 SGHDT and CDR2 YYEEEE. The CDR3 contains 16 residues. V was clipped by 3 bases and J by 5 bases; unmatched bases: 10. CDR3 coding DNA: TGTGCCAGCAGCTCCCTCAGGGGGCCGGGTGATCAGCCCCAGCATTTT. Residues: CASSSLRGPGDQPQHF.

This clone came up once. V usage is TRBV18 and J usage is TRBJ2-7; D is ambiguous. Trimming took off 2 bases at V and 1 base at J, with 6 bases between the two ends. The CDR3 contains 13 residues. Germline V gives CDR1 KGHSH, CDR2 LQKENI. CDR3 sequence reads: CASSPAASYEQYF. The CDR3 bases are TGTGCCAGCTCACCAGCGGCTTCCTACGAGCAGTACTTC.

The rearrangement joins TRBV6-1 to TRBJ1-1; 7 positions match TRBD1. The CDR3 is 13 residues long. The V and J ends lost 3 bases and 5 bases, in that order; junction bases with no gene match: 3. Germline V gene lookup returns CDR1 MNHNS and CDR2 SASEGT. The CDR3 nucleotides are TGTGCCAGCAGTGAGAGGGGGCATACTGAAGCTTTCTTT. Translating it yields CASSERGHTEAFF.

The V gene is TRBV9, the J gene TRBJ1-3, with TRBD1 as a possible D gene (6 bases). CDR3 length: 16 residues. V lost 0 bases and J 0 bases, leaving 10 bases between the germline ends. The germline V gene encodes CDR1 SGDLS and CDR2 YYNGEE. CDR3 residues: CASSVGHRVSGNTIYF. CDR3 bases: TGTGCCAGCAGCGTAGGACACAGGGTCTCTGGAAACACCATATATTTT.

V is TRBV19 and J is TRBJ1-1; D is uncertain. This CDR3 comprises 14 residues. V dropped 3 bases and J dropped 6 bases, with 14 bases sitting between them. CDR1 LNHDA and CDR2 SQIVND come from the germline V gene (reference sequence). Here the CDR3 DNA reads TGTGCCAGTAGTATTAGGATCTGGGGAGCTGAAGCTTTCTTT. Its protein product is CASSIRIWGAEAFF.

The V gene is TRBV2, the J gene TRBJ2-5; D not resolved. Germline loops: CDR1 SNHLY, CDR2 FYNNEI. The germline V and J ends were trimmed by 3 bases and 5 bases, with 13 bases remaining between them. The CDR3 length is 14 residues. CDR3 region: CASSERPMDETQYF. Here the CDR3 DNA reads TGTGCCAGCAGTGAGCGGCCTATGGATGAGACCCAGTACTTC.

The chain is built from TRBV28 and TRBJ1-3; D is undetermined. The CDR3 is made up of 14 amino acids. The V gene's germline CDR1 is MDHEN and CDR2 SYDVKM. Trimming shortened V by 6 bases and J by 0 bases, and 9 bases separated the two germline ends. The CDR3 here is CASRTLLSGNTIYF. Written as DNA, the CDR3 is TGTGCCAGCAGGACATTGCTCTCTGGAAACACCATATATTTT.

The chain carries TRBV6-5 and TRBJ2-1; TRBD2 aligns across 7 bases. This CDR3 has 15 amino acids. Trimming took 5 bases from V and 4 from J; bases not matched to a gene: 8. Germline CDR1 and CDR2: MNHEY and SVGAGI. The CDR3 loop is CASSPSGKGYNEQFF. As DNA, the CDR3 is TGTGCCAGCAGTCCGAGCGGGAAGGGGTACAATGAGCAGTTCTTC.

This chain joins TRBV7-9 and TRBJ1-1; tentatively, D is TRBD1 (5 bases). CDR1 is SEHNR, CDR2 FQNEAQ, per germline (reference sequence). The CDR3 runs to 16 residues. V was clipped by 0 bases and J by 3 bases, with 14 bases between them. The CDR3, as DNA: TGTGCCAGCAGCTTAGCGCGGGGGGTCCGCGACACTGAAGCTTTCTTT. Translated, it gives CASSLARGVRDTEAFF.

The chain uses TRBV2 and TRBJ2-1; the D is unclear. V gave up 7 bases and J gave up 7 bases, with 17 bases separating them. Germline loops: CDR1 SNHLY, CDR2 FYNNEI. The CDR3 totals 14 residues. The CDR3 DNA sequence: TGTGCCAGCATGTATTTCTTGGGCACAAATGAGCAGTTCTTC. Its protein product is CASMYFLGTNEQFF.

This chain links TRBV2 with TRBJ1-5, with 9 bases identical to TRBD1. The CDR3 sequence is 17 residues long. V shed 3 bases and J 1 base; nucleotides not matched to a gene: 7. Germline CDR1 reads SNHLY; CDR2 reads FYNNEI. CDR3 DNA: TGTGCCAGCAGTGATGGATGGGGACAGGGCAGCAATCAGCCCCAGCATTTT. This sequence encodes CASSDGWGQGSNQPQHF.

The gene calls are TRBV9 and TRBJ1-2; D is unclear. The CDR3 contains 12 residues. The germline V gene encodes CDR1 SGDLS and CDR2 YYNGEE. The V end lost 1 base, the J end lost 5 bases, and 6 bases lay between the germline ends. The CDR3 DNA sequence: TGTGCCAGCAGCGTACAAGAGTATGGCTACACCTTC. This encodes CASSVQEYGYTF.

The chain is built from TRBV28 and TRBJ2-7, with a possible D match to TRBD2 (5 bases). The CDR3 loop spans 15 amino acids. V was clipped by 1 base and J by 4 bases, with 14 bases between them. Germline values: CDR1 MDHEN, CDR2 SYDVKM. The CDR3 loop reads CASSLFAMGSYEQYF. For the CDR3, the DNA is TGTGCCAGCAGTTTATTCGCGATGGGGAGTTACGAGCAGTACTTC.

The chain carries TRBV5-1 and TRBJ2-1, with 10 bases fitting TRBD2. The CDR3 is 15 amino acids. V was pared by 2 bases and J by 9 bases, with 8 bases of the junction left unmatched. Germline CDR1 reads SGHRS; CDR2 reads YFSETQ. CDR3 bases: TGCGCCAGCAGCTTAGACCCTAGCGGGAGTGGTGAGCAGTTCTTC. Translated, it gives CASSLDPSGSGEQFF.

V gene TRBV14 combines with J gene TRBJ2-7; the D is unclear. The CDR3 loop spans 13 amino acids. Germline V lookup: CDR1 SGHDN, CDR2 FVKESK. Trimming cost V 0 bases and J 6 bases, with 9 bases left between them. CDR3 nucleotides: TGTGCCAGCAGCCAAGATGCGGTGCGCGAGCAGTACTTC. Encoded protein: CASSQDAVREQYF.

The V gene is TRBV6-5, the J gene TRBJ2-2, with 9 bases aligning to TRBD1. V was pared by 5 bases and J by 4 bases, with 5 bases of the junction left unmatched. The germline V gene has CDR1 MNHEY and CDR2 SVGAGI. This CDR3 is built from 15 residues. CDR3 in amino acids: CASSTGQGFTGELFF. The CDR3 DNA follows: TGTGCCAGCAGTACGGGACAGGGCTTCACCGGGGAGCTGTTTTTT.

The chain uses TRBV19 and TRBJ2-7; 9 bases agree with TRBD1. The V gene end was trimmed by 1 base and the J gene end by 6 bases; junction bases not matched to a gene: 4. Germline CDR1 LNHDA, CDR2 SQIVND (reference sequence). The length of the CDR3 is 14 residues. As DNA, the CDR3 is TGTGCCAGTAGTATAGCCGGGACAGGGACCGAGCAGTACTTC. It is translated as CASSIAGTGTEQYF.

This clone appeared once. V and J are TRBV15 and TRBJ1-3; possible D gene TRBD1, 5 bases. Trimming stripped 5 bases from V and 4 bases from J, with 15 bases between. CDR3 length: 15 amino acids. Germline V gives CDR1 LNHNV, CDR2 YYDKDF (reference sequence). The CDR3 spells CATSEGRGDGNTIYF. The CDR3 region has the DNA TGTGCCACCAGCGAGGGGAGGGGAGACGGAAACACCATATATTTT.

This chain uses TRBV30 with TRBJ1-3; TRBD1 agrees at 8 bases. The CDR3 has 14 amino acids. Germline values: CDR1 GTSNPN, CDR2 SVGIG (reference sequence). Losses at the gene ends were 8 bases for V and 1 base for J; bases not matched to a gene: 7. CDR3 amino acids: CATQTGGSGNTIYF. The CDR3 coding sequence is TGTGCCACCCAAACAGGGGGATCTGGAAACACCATATATTTT.

The genes are TRBV6-5 and TRBJ1-1; tentative D call: TRBD1 (6 bases). Germline CDR1 is MNHEY and CDR2 is SVGAGI. Trimming took off 3 bases at V and 3 bases at J, with 14 bases between the two ends. This CDR3 has 15 amino acids. CDR3 in amino acids: CASSYGQKMDTEAFF. DNA of the CDR3: TGTGCCAGCAGTTATGGACAGAAGATGGACACTGAAGCTTTCTTT.

This clone was detected only once. The V call is TRBV7-2, the J call TRBJ1-4, with TRBD1 identical over 8 bases. The trim removed 2 bases at V and 8 bases at J, leaving 4 bases unmatched. The germline gives CDR1 SGHTA, CDR2 FQGNSA. The CDR3 is 14 amino acids. The CDR3 loop reads CASSLWQGAEKLFF. The CDR3 DNA reads as TGTGCCAGCAGCTTATGGCAGGGGGCGGAAAAACTGTTTTTT.

The chain recombines TRBV5-1 with TRBJ2-3, with 9 bases fitting TRBD2. The germline gives CDR1 SGHRS, CDR2 YFSETQ. Trimming removed 1 base from V and 4 bases from J; junction bases left unmatched: 10. The CDR3 has 17 residues. CDR3 DNA sequence: TGCGCCAGCAGCTTGAGAGGTAGCGGGAGTGCCGCAGATACGCAGTATTTT. This gives the protein CASSLRGSGSAADTQYF.

The rearrangement joins TRBV7-9 to TRBJ1-3; D might be TRBD1 (6 bases). The germline V gene encodes CDR1 SEHNR and CDR2 FQNEAQ (reference sequence). This CDR3 spans 15 amino acids. The V end was cut by 6 bases, the J end by 0 bases, with 12 bases between. The DNA of the CDR3 is TGTGCCAGCAGTCAGCAGGGGAGCTCTGGAAACACCATATATTTT. It translates to CASSQQGSSGNTIYF.

CDR3: CASSQRASQETQYF. Here the CDR3 DNA reads TGTGCCAGCAGCCAGCGGGCCTCCCAAGAGACCCAGTACTTC. The chain recombines TRBV7-9 with TRBJ2-5; D may be TRBD2 (6 bases). Germline V lookup: CDR1 SEHNR, CDR2 FQNEAQ (reference sequence). The CDR3 loop spans 14 amino acids. V was cut by 5 bases and J by 1 base, with 11 bases left in between.

This sequence joins TRBV25-1 and TRBJ2-3; 13 nucleotides agree with TRBD2. The CDR3 length is 17 residues. CDR1 is MGHDK and CDR2 is SYGVNS in the germline V gene. V shed 6 bases and J 2 bases; nucleotides not matched to a gene: 8. Here the CDR3 reads CASRPTSGRALTDTQYF. CDR3 bases: TGTGCCAGCAGGCCCACTAGCGGGAGGGCCCTCACAGATACGCAGTATTTT. The variable domain in full, with the rest retrieved from reference TRBV25-1 and TRBJ2-3, is EADIYQTPRYLVIGTGKKITLECSQTMGHDKMYWYQQDPGMELHLIHYSYGVNSTEKGDLSSESTVSRIRTEHFPLTLESARPSHTSQYLCASRPTSGRALTDTQYFGPGTRLTVL.

The chain links TRBV29-1 to TRBJ2-3; D gene unclear. Trimming cost V 2 bases and J 2 bases, with 11 bases left between them. CDR3 length: 14 amino acids. Germline-derived CDR1 and CDR2 are SQVTM and ANQGSEA. The CDR3 nucleotides read TGCAGCGTTGAATGGGCCGGATCCACAGATACGCAGTATTTT. Translation gives CSVEWAGSTDTQYF.

The chain couples TRBV19 to TRBJ2-7; TRBD2 might be the D (6 bases). The CDR3 totals 12 residues. Per germline, CDR1 LNHDA and CDR2 SQIVND (reference sequence). V was shortened by 6 bases and J by 5 bases, with 11 bases between the two germline ends. The CDR3 coding sequence is TGTGCCAGTAGCGGGAGCAAGGACGAGCAGTACTTC. It specifies CASSGSKDEQYF.

Comment on this clone: Germline and junction disagree at one end, which may indicate a read error. The rearrangement links TRBV11-2 to TRBJ1-2; possible D gene TRBD1, 5 bases. There are 16 residues in the CDR3. CDR1 is SGHAT and CDR2 is FQNNGV in the germline V gene. CDR3 residues: CASSQASGRKNYGHTF. The CDR3 DNA is TGTGCCAGCAGCCAGGCGTCAGGGCGGAAAAACTATGGCCACACCTTC.

This chain uses TRBV7-3 with TRBJ2-3; 9 bases line up with TRBD1. Germline-derived CDR1 and CDR2 are SGHTA and FQGTGA. Trimming removed 4 bases from V and 4 bases from J; junction bases left unmatched: 9. The CDR3 runs 16 residues. The CDR3 sequence: CASSSQGQGLADTQYF. The CDR3 bases are TGTGCCAGCAGCTCCCAGGGACAGGGATTAGCAGATACGCAGTATTTT.

This clone was detected only once. This rearrangement joins TRBV7-3 to TRBJ1-1; possibly TRBD1 for D (5 bases). CDR3 length equals 14 residues. V was trimmed by 5 bases and J by 10 bases, leaving 20 bases between them. CDR1 is SGHTA, CDR2 FQGTGA, per germline. This chain's CDR3 is CASSAGPGGSRAFF. The CDR3 DNA reads as TGTGCCAGCAGCGCCGGCCCGGGGGGTTCGAGAGCTTTCTTT. The whole variable domain, filled in from reference TRBV7-3 and TRBJ1-1, reads GAGVSQTPSNKVTEKGKYVELRCDPISGHTALYWYRQSLGQGPEFLIYFQGTGAADDSGLPNDRFFAVRPEGSVSTLKIQRTERGDSAVYLCASSAGPGGSRAFFGQGTRLTVV.